The 5 T cell receptor beta chains presented below share a single source sample, sequenced in a study of CD8 T cells in ankylosing spondylitis. TCRdb reprocessed the 5' RACE reads via MiXCR and lists one record per CDR3 protein. Of 200,000 to 300,000 distinct CDR3 sequences in the sample, over 8.5% were seen once. Sequencing was carried out using blood, either unsorted or a sorted T cell fraction (not recorded which). These receptors came from a male donor with ankylosing spondylitis or in good health (not recorded which).

The sample holds many counts of this clonotype. V usage is TRBV9 and J usage is TRBJ2-4; no reliable D call. Germline V gives CDR1 SGDLS, CDR2 YYNGEE. CDR3 length: 17 amino acids. Trimming removed 1 base at V and 0 bases at J, with 14 bases between. DNA of the CDR3: TGTGCCAGCAGCGTACCGTCGCATGATATAGCCAAAAACATTCAGTACTTC. This translates into CASSVPSHDIAKNIQYF.

At least ten counts were recorded for this clonotype. The chain employs TRBV20-1 and TRBJ2-1, with 12 bases lining up with TRBD2. V shed 0 bases and J 9 bases; nucleotides not matched to a gene: 9. The V gene's germline CDR1 is DFQATT and CDR2 SNEGSKA (reference sequence). The length of the CDR3 is 16 residues. CDR3 DNA: TGCAGTGCTAGAGATGGGGCTAGCGGGGGGGCCGGTGAGCAGTTCTTC. This translates into CSARDGASGGAGEQFF.

This clonotype was counted at least ten times. The chain links TRBV5-1 to TRBJ2-1; TRBD2 matches at 13 bases. Germline assignment: CDR1 SGHRS and CDR2 YFSETQ. V shed 0 bases, J shed 7 bases, and the junction held 4 bases outside the gene matches. The CDR3 extends over 16 amino acids. Written as DNA, the CDR3 is TGCGCCAGCAGCTTGGGACTAGCGGGAGGCGCGAATGAGCAGTTCTTC. Protein sequence: CASSLGLAGGANEQFF. Drawing the rest from reference TRBV5-1 and TRBJ2-1, the complete variable domain is KAGVTQTPRYLIKTRGQQVTLSCSPISGHRSVSWYQQTPGQGLQFLFEYFSETQRNKGNFPGRFSGRQFSNSRSEMNVSTLELGDSALYLCASSLGLAGGANEQFFGPGTRLTVL.

Ten or more counts support this clonotype. This chain links TRBV5-1 with TRBJ1-6; D might be TRBD1 (6 bases). CDR1 is SGHRS and CDR2 is YFSETQ in the germline V gene. Trimming shortened V by 4 bases and J by 4 bases, and 12 bases separated the two germline ends. The CDR3 runs to 15 residues. The CDR3 DNA reads TGCGCCAGCAGCGACAGGACAGCGTATAATTCACCCCTCCACTTT. Its translation: CASSDRTAYNSPLHF.

The J gene is TRBJ1-2, the V gene TRBV6-5; 9 positions match TRBD1. CDR1 and CDR2 (germline): MNHEY, SVGAGI. The CDR3 spans 14 residues. V dropped 4 bases and J dropped 4; count of bases not matched to a gene: 4. CDR3 protein: CASSSPTGGYGYTF. CDR3 bases: TGTGCCAGCAGTTCCCCGACAGGGGGCTATGGCTACACCTTC.